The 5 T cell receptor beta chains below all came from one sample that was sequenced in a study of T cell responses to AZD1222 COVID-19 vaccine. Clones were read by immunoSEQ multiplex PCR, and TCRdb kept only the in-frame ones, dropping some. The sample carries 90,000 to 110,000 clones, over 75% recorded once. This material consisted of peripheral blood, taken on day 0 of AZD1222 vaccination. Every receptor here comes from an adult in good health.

CDR3 protein: CASGGGYTGELFF. CDR3 bases: TGCGCCAGCGGTGGGGGTTACACCGGGGAGCTGTTTTTT. J is TRBJ2-2 and V is TRBV5-1; D possibly uses TRBD1 or TRBD2 (5 bases each). V lost 7 bases to trimming and J lost 3 bases, with 10 bases between them. The CDR3 is 13 amino acids. The germline V gene encodes CDR1 SGHRS and CDR2 YFSETQ. Variable domain in full (rest from reference TRBV5-1 and TRBJ2-2): KAGVTQTPRYLIKTRGQQVTLSCSPISGHRSVSWYQQTPGQGLQFLFEYFSETQRNKGNFPGRFSGRQFSNSRSEMNVSTLELGDSALYLCASGGGYTGELFFGEGSRLTVL.

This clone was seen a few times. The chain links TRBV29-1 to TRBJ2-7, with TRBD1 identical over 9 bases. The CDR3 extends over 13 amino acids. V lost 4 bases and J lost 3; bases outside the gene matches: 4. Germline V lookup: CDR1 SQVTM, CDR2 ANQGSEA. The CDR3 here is CSVGGQGLYEQYF. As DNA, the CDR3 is TGCAGCGTTGGGGGACAGGGTCTCTACGAGCAGTACTTC.

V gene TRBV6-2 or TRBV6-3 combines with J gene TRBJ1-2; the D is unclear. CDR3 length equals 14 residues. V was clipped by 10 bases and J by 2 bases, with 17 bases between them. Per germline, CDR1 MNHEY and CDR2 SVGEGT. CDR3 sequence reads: CAISLGYSNYGYTF. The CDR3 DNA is TGTGCCATCAGCTTGGGTTACTCCAACTATGGCTACACCTTC.

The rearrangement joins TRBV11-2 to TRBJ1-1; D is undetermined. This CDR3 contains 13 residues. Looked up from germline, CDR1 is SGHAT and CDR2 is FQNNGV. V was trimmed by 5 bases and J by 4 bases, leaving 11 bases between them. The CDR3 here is CASSMGRATEAFF. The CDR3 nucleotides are TGTGCCAGCAGCATGGGGAGGGCCACTGAAGCTTTCTTT.

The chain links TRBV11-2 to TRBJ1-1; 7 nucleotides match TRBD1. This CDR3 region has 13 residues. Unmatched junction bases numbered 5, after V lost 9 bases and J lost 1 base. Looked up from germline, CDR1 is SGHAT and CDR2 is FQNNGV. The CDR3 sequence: CASKQGPNTEAFF. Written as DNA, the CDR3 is TGTGCCAGTAAACAGGGGCCGAACACTGAAGCTTTCTTT. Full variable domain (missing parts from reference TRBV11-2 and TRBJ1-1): EAGVAQSPRYKIIEKRQSVAFWCNPISGHATLYWYQQILGQGPKLLIQFQNNGVVDDSQLPKDRFSAERLKGVDSTLKIQPAKLEDSAVYLCASKQGPNTEAFFGQGTRLTVV.